This TCR beta chain was found in a study of OX40 agonist ivuxolimab in advanced cancers. As for the study in general: The drug used for patients, ivuxolimab, was an agonistic anti-OX40 (CD134) antibody. It was permissible to have had prior anti-PD-1, anti-PD-L1 or anti-CTLA-4 therapy, and around 41% had some.

The table came from immunoSEQ multiplex PCR; TCRdb's copy has only in-frame clones and leaves some out. The sample consists of tens of thousands of clones, about nine tenths of them appearing once. This CDR3 contains 16 residues. Germline V gene sequence: CDR1 LGHNA, CDR2 YSLEER. The junction had 7 bases not matched to a gene; V was cut back by 0 bases and J by 7 bases. As regards this clone: The antigen remains unidentified.

Whole-study findings and limits: In the 0.1 to 3.0 mg/kg range, CD4+ and CD8+ blood T cells had expanded clonally by week 6.

The sequence came from an adult with an advanced solid tumor such as melanoma, head and neck, liver or kidney cancer. The chain combines TRBV4-3 with TRBJ2-1, with 9 bases matching TRBD2. Material: CD4+ or CD8+ T cells sorted from blood, obtained in a trial of the OX40 agonist ivuxolimab. CDR3 coding DNA: TGCGCCAGCAGCCAAGATGCGGGAGGGAATAGAAATGAGCAGTTCTTC. This gives the protein CASSQDAGGNRNEQFF.